This paragraph reports one TCR beta chain. The target antigen is unknown. The CDR3 loop spans 16 amino acids. The trim removed 2 bases at V and 4 bases at J, leaving 11 bases unmatched. In germline, CDR1 is GTSNPN, CDR2 SVGIG (reference sequence). This sample is part of a study of Tregs in tolerant kidney transplant recipients. Study-level results: This study did not directly address biological reproducibility.

Here immunoSEQ multiplex PCR was the method, and the copy in TCRdb shows in-frame clones only, minus some. The table includes approximately 60,000 clones, 95% to 98% detected once. The source material was Tregs from blood, sampled before the transplant. This sequence joins TRBV30 and TRBJ2-5, with 9 positions matching TRBD2. The sequence was collected from a human donor who received a combined kidney and bone marrow transplant. This CDR3 is CAWSSLWIAGAETQYF. The CDR3 DNA is TGTGCCTGGAGTAGTTTGTGGATAGCGGGGGCAGAGACCCAGTACTTC.